These 16 T cell receptor beta chains came from one sample sequenced in a study of OX40 agonist ivuxolimab in advanced cancers. TCRdb's table, derived via immunoSEQ multiplex PCR, lists solely in-frame clones and lacks some. The sample has 9,500 to 15,000 clones; around 76% are singletons. The sequences come from CD4+ or CD8+ T cells sorted from blood, collected in a trial of the OX40 agonist ivuxolimab. All receptors derive from an adult with an advanced solid tumor such as melanoma, head and neck, liver or kidney cancer.

This rearrangement joins TRBV7-8 to TRBJ2-7; possibly TRBD1 for D (5 bases). The CDR3 runs 13 residues. The V gene's germline CDR1 is SGHVS and CDR2 FQNEAQ. Trimming shortened V by 3 bases and J by 5 bases, and 11 bases separated the two germline ends. The CDR3 coding sequence is TGTGCCAGCAGCTTGGCAGGGTCACACGAGCAGTACTTC. It specifies CASSLAGSHEQYF.

This chain joins TRBV7-8 and TRBJ1-1, with 8 bases fitting TRBD1. This CDR3 comprises 18 residues. The V and J ends lost 0 bases and 0 bases, in that order; junction bases with no gene match: 9. The germline CDR1 and CDR2 sequences are SGHVS and FQNEAQ. CDR3 protein: CASSLAPGQGVVNTEAFF. The CDR3 region has the DNA TGTGCCAGCAGCTTAGCCCCTGGACAGGGCGTTGTGAACACTGAAGCTTTCTTT.

The chain recombines TRBV5-1 with TRBJ2-7, with D perhaps TRBD2 (5 bases). In germline, CDR1 is SGHRS, CDR2 YFSETQ. Trimming shortened V by 7 bases and J by 5 bases, and 19 bases separated the two germline ends. There are 14 residues in the CDR3. CDR3 loop: CASGSFGRGNEQYF. In nucleotides, the CDR3 is TGCGCCAGCGGCTCCTTTGGGAGAGGGAACGAGCAGTACTTC.

The V and J genes are TRBV11-3 and TRBJ1-2, with D tentatively TRBD1 (5 bases). Germline-derived CDR1 and CDR2 are SGHNT and YENEEA. This CDR3 is 12 amino acids long. V was clipped by 1 base and J by 7 bases, with 7 bases between them. CDR3 in amino acids: CASSLGGSGYTF. Written as DNA, the CDR3 is TGTGCCAGCAGCTTAGGGGGGAGTGGCTACACCTTC.

This chain uses TRBV13 with TRBJ2-1, with D perhaps given as TRBD1 or TRBD2 (5 bases each). The CDR3 runs to 16 residues. The V gene's germline CDR1 is PRHDT and CDR2 FYEKMQ (reference sequence). Trimming shortened V by 5 bases and J by 3 bases, and 17 bases separated the two germline ends. In DNA, the CDR3 is TGTGCCAGCAGCGAGGGGCCAGCGGATAACTACAATGAGCAGTTCTTC. This codes for CASSEGPADNYNEQFF. Variable domain in full (rest from reference TRBV13 and TRBJ2-1): AAGVIQSPRHLIKEKRETATLKCYPIPRHDTVYWYQQGPGQDPQFLISFYEKMQSDKGSIPDRFSAQQFSDYHSELNMSSLELGDSALYFCASSEGPADNYNEQFFGPGTRLTVL.

This chain uses TRBV28 with TRBJ2-2; D gene unclear. V shed 2 bases and J shed 4 bases, with 8 bases lying between them. Looked up from germline, CDR1 is MDHEN and CDR2 is SYDVKM. The CDR3 is 14 residues long. The CDR3 DNA reads TGTGCCAGCAGTTTAAACGAGGTCACCGGGGAGCTGTTTTTT. This encodes CASSLNEVTGELFF.

The rearrangement joins TRBV6-5 to TRBJ1-2; D ambiguous. The CDR3 runs to 13 residues. Trimming removed 8 bases at V and 0 bases at J, with 10 bases between. CDR1 and CDR2 from the germline V gene are MNHEY and SVGAGI. CDR3 residues: CASSLRANYGYTF. CDR3 coding DNA: TGTGCCAGCTCCCTTAGAGCTAACTATGGCTACACCTTC.

This clone is medium-sized. In the same sample, other DNA sequences code for this CDR3. This rearrangement joins TRBV11-3 to TRBJ1-1, with a weak D call TRBD1 (5 bases). Trimming removed 0 bases from V and 1 base from J, with 9 bases in between. This CDR3 has 15 residues. Germline values: CDR1 SGHNT, CDR2 YENEEA. As DNA, the CDR3 is TGTGCCAGCAGCTTAGATCTTACAGGGAACACTGAAGCTTTCTTT. This translates into CASSLDLTGNTEAFF.

The CDR3 sequence is CASSLFYHNEKLFF. DNA of the CDR3: TGTGCCAGCAGCTTATTTTACCATAATGAAAAACTGTTTTTT. This chain connects TRBV7-2 to TRBJ1-4; D unclear. The CDR3 has 14 residues. Germline values: CDR1 SGHTA, CDR2 FQGNSA. Trimming shortened V by 2 bases and J by 4 bases, and 8 bases separated the two germline ends.

This clone is a singleton in its sample. The V and J genes are TRBV5-5 and TRBJ1-2; D gene unclear. Germline assignment: CDR1 SGHKS and CDR2 YYEKEE (reference sequence). This CDR3 spans 11 amino acids. Trimming took 3 bases from V and 6 from J, leaving 6 bases between them. Written as DNA, the CDR3 is TGTGCCAGCAGCTCGACTGATGGCTACACCTTC. It codes for CASSSTDGYTF.

This clone was recorded a few times. The chain couples TRBV27 to TRBJ1-5, with 7 bases matching TRBD1. The CDR3 loop spans 15 amino acids. With 6 bases clipped from V and 3 bases from J, the junction kept 8 bases outside the gene matches. Looked up from germline, CDR1 is MNHEY and CDR2 is SMNVEV (reference sequence). The CDR3 bases are TGTGCCAGCAGCCCGAAGGGACAGTTCAATCAGCCCCAGCATTTT. It specifies CASSPKGQFNQPQHF.

The rearrangement links TRBV19 to TRBJ1-5, with 11 bases fitting TRBD1. CDR3 size: 16 residues. The germline CDR1 and CDR2 sequences are LNHDA and SQIVND (reference sequence). V lost 2 bases to trimming and J lost 6 bases; unmatched junction nucleotides: 6. Here the CDR3 reads CASSIRGQGGSQPQHF. The CDR3 coding sequence is TGTGCCAGTAGTATACGGGGACAGGGGGGGAGTCAGCCCCAGCATTTT.

This clone was recorded only once. The chain links TRBV6-5 to TRBJ1-1; D might be TRBD1 (5 bases). V was clipped by 8 bases and J by 5 bases, with 18 bases between them. The CDR3 runs to 14 residues. CDR1 MNHEY and CDR2 SVGAGI come from the germline V gene. The CDR3 spells CASGQRGAGTEAFF. The CDR3 coding sequence is TGTGCCAGCGGCCAGCGGGGCGCGGGGACTGAAGCTTTCTTT.

This chain uses TRBV6-5 with TRBJ1-1; the D is unclear. This CDR3 has 14 residues. Germline V lookup: CDR1 MNHEY, CDR2 SVGAGI. The germline V and J ends were trimmed by 2 bases and 4 bases, with 11 bases remaining between them. The CDR3 nucleotides read TGTGCCAGCAGTTACCCCAAGGAAGGCACTGAAGCTTTCTTT. The encoded protein is CASSYPKEGTEAFF.

CDR3 residues: CASSLAIPGSYEQYV. The DNA for the CDR3 is TGTGCCAGCAGCTTAGCTATCCCCGGATCCTACGAGCAGTACGTC. This chain connects TRBV11-2 to TRBJ2-7; unclear D gene. The ends were cut back, 1 base at V and 1 base at J, with 11 bases in the middle. The length of the CDR3 is 15 residues. Germline V gives CDR1 SGHAT, CDR2 FQNNGV.

The chain joins TRBV10-1 to TRBJ1-1, with D tentatively TRBD1 (5 bases). The CDR3 is 16 residues long. Germline CDR1 WNHNN, CDR2 SYGVQD (reference sequence). Trimming left V 2 bases short and J 3 bases short, with 16 bases between. The CDR3 DNA follows: TGCGCCAGCAGTGAGATCCCCCCACTAGGGGACACTGAAGCTTTCTTT. Amino acids: CASSEIPPLGDTEAFF.